What follows describes a single T cell receptor (beta chain). The data stem from a study of cytomegalovirus exposure and HLA in healthy donors. PCR involved 60 Vbeta and 13 Jbeta primers. Only in-frame clones appear in the TCRdb table, and some are missing; sequencing was by immunoSEQ multiplex PCR. The sample has around 300,000 clones, roughly 70% seen once. The CDR3 totals 14 residues. Germline CDR1 is SNHLY and CDR2 is FYNNEI. J gave up 4 bases and V 5 bases, and 7 bases lay outside the gene matches. The rearrangement uses TRBV2 and TRBJ1-1, with 7 nucleotides matching TRBD1. The sequence was obtained from a female donor in good health and CMV-seronegative. Specimen: PBMCs. The CDR3 region is CASSNRGKGTEAFF. In DNA form, the CDR3 reads TGTGCCAGCAGTAACAGGGGAAAAGGCACTGAAGCTTTCTTT.